The T cell receptor (beta chain) under discussion was sequenced for a study of CD8+ T cells in alopecia areata. Researchers picked out CD4+ and CD8+ T cells from PBMCs by sorting. The CDR3 covers 13 residues. With V trimmed by 5 bases and J by 7 bases, 4 bases remained unmatched. CDR1 and CDR2 (germline): SQVTM, ANQGSEA. The sample holds a few counts of this clone. Reverse transcription of extracted RNA yielded cDNA, which provided the sequencing template. Sequencing was performed with immunoSEQ multiplex PCR; in TCRdb, only in-frame clones are kept and a portion is missing. The sample comprises 120,000 or so clones, 47% of which are singletons, and over 9.5% rests with the top ten.

The sample was NKG2D-low CD8+ T cells sorted from blood. J is TRBJ1-4 and V is TRBV29-1; 10 bases align to TRBD1. The receptor comes from a human donor with alopecia areata. The CDR3 reads CSVSTGGGEKLFF. As DNA, the CDR3 is TGCAGCGTTTCGACAGGGGGCGGTGAAAAACTGTTTTTT.